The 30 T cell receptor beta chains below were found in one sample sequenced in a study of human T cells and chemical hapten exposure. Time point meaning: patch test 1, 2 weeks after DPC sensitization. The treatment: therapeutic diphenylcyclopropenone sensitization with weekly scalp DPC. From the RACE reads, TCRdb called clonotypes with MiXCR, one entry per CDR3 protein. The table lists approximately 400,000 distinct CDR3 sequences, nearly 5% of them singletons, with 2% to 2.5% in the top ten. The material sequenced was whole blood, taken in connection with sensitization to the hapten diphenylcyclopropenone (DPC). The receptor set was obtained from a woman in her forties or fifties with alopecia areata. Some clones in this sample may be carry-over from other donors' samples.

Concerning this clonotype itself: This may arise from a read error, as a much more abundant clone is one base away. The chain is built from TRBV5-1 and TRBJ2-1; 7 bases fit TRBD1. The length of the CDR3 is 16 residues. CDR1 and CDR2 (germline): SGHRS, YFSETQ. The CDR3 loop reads CASSLPTGSSYKEQFF. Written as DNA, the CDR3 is TGCGCCAGCAGCTTGCCGACAGGGAGCTCCTACAAAGAGCAGTTCTTC.

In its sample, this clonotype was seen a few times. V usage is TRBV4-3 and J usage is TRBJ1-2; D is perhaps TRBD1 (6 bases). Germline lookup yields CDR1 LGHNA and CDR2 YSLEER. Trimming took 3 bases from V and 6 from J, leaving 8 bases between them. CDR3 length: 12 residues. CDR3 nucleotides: TGCGCCAGCAGCCAGACAGGACATGGCTACACCTTC. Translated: CASSQTGHGYTF.

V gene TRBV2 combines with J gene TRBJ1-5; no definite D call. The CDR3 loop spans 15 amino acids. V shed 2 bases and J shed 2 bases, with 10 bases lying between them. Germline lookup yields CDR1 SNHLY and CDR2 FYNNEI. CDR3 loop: CASSENLRGNQPQHF. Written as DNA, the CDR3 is TGTGCCAGCAGTGAAAACCTAAGAGGCAATCAGCCCCAGCATTTT.

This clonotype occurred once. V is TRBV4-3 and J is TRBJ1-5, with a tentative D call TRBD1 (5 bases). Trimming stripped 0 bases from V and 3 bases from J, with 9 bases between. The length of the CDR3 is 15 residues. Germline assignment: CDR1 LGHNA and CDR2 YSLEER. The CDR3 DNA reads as TGCGCCAGCAGCCAAGACTGGGGGTACAATCAGCCCCAGCATTTT. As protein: CASSQDWGYNQPQHF.

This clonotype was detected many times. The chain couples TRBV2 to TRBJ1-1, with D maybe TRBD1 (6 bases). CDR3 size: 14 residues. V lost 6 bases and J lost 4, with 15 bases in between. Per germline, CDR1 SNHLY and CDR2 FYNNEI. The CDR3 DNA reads TGTGCCAGCAGCGGTGAGGGGGAAGGCACTGAAGCTTTCTTT. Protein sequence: CASSGEGEGTEAFF.

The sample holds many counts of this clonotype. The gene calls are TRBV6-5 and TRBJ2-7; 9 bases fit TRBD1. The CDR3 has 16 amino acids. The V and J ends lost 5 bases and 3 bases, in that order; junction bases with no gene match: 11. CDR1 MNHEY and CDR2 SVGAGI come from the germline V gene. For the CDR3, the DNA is TGTGCCAGCAGTAGCCACGGGACAGGGATAAACTACGAGCAGTACTTC. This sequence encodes CASSSHGTGINYEQYF.

CDR3 DNA sequence: TGTGCCAGCAGTGACTTGGACCTAAGTAGGGATGAGCAGTTCTTC. Translated, it gives CASSDLDLSRDEQFF. This sequence joins TRBV2 and TRBJ2-1; D call uncertain. CDR1 and CDR2 (germline): SNHLY, FYNNEI. The CDR3 is 15 residues long. V was trimmed by 3 bases and J by 8 bases, leaving 17 bases between them.

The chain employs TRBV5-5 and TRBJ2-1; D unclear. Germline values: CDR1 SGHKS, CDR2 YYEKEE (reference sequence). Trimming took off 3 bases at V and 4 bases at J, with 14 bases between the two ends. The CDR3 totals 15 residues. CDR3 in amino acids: CASSYKLPSYNEQFF. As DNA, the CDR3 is TGTGCCAGCAGCTACAAACTACCCTCATACAATGAGCAGTTCTTC.

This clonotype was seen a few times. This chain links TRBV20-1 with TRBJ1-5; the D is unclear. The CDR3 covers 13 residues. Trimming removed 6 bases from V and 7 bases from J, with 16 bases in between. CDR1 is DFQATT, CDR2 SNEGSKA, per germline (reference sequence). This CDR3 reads CSAPRGLGQPQHF. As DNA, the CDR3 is TGCAGTGCCCCGCGGGGTTTGGGCCAGCCCCAGCATTTT.

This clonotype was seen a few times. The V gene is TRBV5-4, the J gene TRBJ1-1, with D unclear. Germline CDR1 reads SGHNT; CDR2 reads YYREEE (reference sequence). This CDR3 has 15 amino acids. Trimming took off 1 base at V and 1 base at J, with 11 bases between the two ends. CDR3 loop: CASSLLRKQNTEAFF. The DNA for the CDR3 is TGTGCCAGCAGCTTGCTCAGAAAACAGAACACTGAAGCTTTCTTT.

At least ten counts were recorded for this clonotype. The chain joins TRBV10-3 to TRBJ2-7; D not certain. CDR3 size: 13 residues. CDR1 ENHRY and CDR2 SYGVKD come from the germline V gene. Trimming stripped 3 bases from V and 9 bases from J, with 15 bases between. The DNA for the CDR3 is TGTGCCATCAGTGACGCACCCCCCTTGTGGCAGTACTTC. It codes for CAISDAPPLWQYF.

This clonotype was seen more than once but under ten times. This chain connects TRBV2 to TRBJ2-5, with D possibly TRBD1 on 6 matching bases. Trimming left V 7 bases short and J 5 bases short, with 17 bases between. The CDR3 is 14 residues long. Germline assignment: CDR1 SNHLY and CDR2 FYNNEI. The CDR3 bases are TGTGCCAGCATCGCAGGGGATGCTTGGGAGACCCAGTACTTC. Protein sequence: CASIAGDAWETQYF.

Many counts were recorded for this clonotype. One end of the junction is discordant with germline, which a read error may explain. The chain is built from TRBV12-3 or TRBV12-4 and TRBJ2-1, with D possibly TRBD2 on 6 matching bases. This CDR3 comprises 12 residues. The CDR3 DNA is TGTGCCAGCAGCTTAGGAGGGAATGAGCAGTTCTTC. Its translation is CASSLGGNEQFF.

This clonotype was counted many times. The CDR3, as DNA: TGTGCCAGCTCCGCCGGGGGGAGAGGGGCAGATACGCAGTATTTT. It yields the protein CASSAGGRGADTQYF. The chain has TRBV12-3 or TRBV12-4 and TRBJ2-3, with TRBD2 identical over 7 bases. With V trimmed by 8 bases and J by 4 bases, 12 bases remained unmatched. The CDR3 contains 15 residues.

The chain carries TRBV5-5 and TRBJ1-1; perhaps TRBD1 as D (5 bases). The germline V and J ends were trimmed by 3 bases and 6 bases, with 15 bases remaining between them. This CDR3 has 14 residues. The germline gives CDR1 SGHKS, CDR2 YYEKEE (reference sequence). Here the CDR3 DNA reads TGTGCCAGCAGCTCCTATGGAGGAGGGGCTGAAGCTTTCTTT. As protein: CASSSYGGGAEAFF.

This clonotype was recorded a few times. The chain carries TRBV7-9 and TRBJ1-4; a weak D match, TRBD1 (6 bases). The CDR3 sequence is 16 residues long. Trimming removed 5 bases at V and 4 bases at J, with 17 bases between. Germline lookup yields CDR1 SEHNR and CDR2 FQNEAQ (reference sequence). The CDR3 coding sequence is TGTGCCAGCAGCCCCGGACAGTCTACCTTTAATGAAAAACTGTTTTTT. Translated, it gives CASSPGQSTFNEKLFF. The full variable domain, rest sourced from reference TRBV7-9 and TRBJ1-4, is DTGVSQNPRHKITKRGQNVTFRCDPISEHNRLYWYRQTLGQGPEFLTYFQNEAQLEKSRLLSDRFSAERPKGSFSTLEIQRTEQGDSAMYLCASSPGQSTFNEKLFFGSGTQLSVL.

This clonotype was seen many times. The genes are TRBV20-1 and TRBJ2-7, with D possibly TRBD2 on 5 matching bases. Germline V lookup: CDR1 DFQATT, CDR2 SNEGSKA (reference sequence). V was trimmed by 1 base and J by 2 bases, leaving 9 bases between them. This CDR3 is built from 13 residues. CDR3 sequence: CSARVGMAYEQYF. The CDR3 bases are TGCAGTGCTAGAGTCGGGATGGCCTACGAGCAGTACTTC.

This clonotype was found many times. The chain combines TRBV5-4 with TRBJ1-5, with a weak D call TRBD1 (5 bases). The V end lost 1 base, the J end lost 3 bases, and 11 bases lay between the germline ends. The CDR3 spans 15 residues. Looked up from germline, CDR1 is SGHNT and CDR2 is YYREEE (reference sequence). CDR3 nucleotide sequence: TGTGCCAGCAGCTTGAACGGGGCTCCCAATCAGCCCCAGCATTTT. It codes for CASSLNGAPNQPQHF. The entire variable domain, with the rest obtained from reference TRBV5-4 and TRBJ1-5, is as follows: ETGVTQSPTHLIKTRGQQVTLRCSSQSGHNTVSWYQQALGQGPQFIFQYYREEENGRGNFPPRFSGLQFPNYSSELNVNALELDDSALYLCASSLNGAPNQPQHFGDGTRLSIL.

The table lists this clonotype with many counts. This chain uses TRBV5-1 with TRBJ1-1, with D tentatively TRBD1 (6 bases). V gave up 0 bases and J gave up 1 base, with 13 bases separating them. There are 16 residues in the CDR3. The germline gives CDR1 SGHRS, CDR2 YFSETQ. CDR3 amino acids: CASSLGAGASNTEAFF. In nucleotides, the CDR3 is TGCGCCAGCAGCTTGGGCGCAGGGGCGTCGAACACTGAAGCTTTCTTT.

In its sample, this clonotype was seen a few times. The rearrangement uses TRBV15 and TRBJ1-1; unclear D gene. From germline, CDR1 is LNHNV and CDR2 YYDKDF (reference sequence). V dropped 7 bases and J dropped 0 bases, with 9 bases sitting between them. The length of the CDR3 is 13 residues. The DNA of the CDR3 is TGTGCCACCACGGGCAGGATGAACACTGAAGCTTTCTTT. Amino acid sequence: CATTGRMNTEAFF. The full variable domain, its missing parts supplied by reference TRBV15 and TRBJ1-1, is DAMVIQNPRYQVTQFGKPVTLSCSQTLNHNVMYWYQQKSSQAPKLLFHYYDKDFNNEADTPDNFQSRRPNTSFCFLDIRSPGLGDTAMYLCATTGRMNTEAFFGQGTRLTVV.

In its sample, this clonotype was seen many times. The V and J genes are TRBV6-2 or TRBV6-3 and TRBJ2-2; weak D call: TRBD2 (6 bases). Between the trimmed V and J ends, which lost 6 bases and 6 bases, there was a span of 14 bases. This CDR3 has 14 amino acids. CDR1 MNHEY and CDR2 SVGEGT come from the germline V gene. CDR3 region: CASSRDSGPGELFF. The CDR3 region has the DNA TGTGCCAGCAGCCGGGACTCCGGGCCCGGGGAGCTGTTTTTT.

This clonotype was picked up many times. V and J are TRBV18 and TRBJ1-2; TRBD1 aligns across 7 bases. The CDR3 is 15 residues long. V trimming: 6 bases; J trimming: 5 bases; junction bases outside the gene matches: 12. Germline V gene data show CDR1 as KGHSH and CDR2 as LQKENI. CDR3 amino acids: CASSKGEGQPYGYTF. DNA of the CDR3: TGTGCCAGCTCGAAAGGAGAGGGACAGCCTTATGGCTACACCTTC.

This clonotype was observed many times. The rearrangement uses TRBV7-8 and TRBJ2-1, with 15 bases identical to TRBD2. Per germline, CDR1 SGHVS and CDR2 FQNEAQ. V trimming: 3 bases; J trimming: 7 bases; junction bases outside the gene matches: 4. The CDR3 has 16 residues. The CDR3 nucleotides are TGTGCCAGCAGCTTTCCCGGGACTAGCGGGAGGAATGAGCAGTTCTTC. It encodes CASSFPGTSGRNEQFF.

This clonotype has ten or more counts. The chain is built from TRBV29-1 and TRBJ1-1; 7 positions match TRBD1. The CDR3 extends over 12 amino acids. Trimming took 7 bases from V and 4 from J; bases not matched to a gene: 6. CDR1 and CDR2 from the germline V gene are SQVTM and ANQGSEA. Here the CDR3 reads CSDSDRPTEAFF. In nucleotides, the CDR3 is TGCAGCGACTCGGACAGGCCCACTGAAGCTTTCTTT.

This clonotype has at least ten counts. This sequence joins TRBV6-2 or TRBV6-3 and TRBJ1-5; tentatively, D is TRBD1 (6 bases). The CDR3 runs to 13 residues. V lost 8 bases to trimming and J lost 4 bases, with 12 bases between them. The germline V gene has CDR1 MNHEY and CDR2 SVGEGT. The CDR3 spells CASLEGGNQPQHF. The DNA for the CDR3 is TGTGCCAGCCTCGAAGGGGGGAATCAGCCCCAGCATTTT.

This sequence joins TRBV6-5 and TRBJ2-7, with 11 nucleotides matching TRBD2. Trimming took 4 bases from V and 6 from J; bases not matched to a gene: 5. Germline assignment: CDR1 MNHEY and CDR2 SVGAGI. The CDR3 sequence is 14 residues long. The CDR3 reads CASSSLAGEVEQYF. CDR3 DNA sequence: TGTGCCAGCAGTTCACTAGCGGGAGAAGTCGAGCAGTACTTC.

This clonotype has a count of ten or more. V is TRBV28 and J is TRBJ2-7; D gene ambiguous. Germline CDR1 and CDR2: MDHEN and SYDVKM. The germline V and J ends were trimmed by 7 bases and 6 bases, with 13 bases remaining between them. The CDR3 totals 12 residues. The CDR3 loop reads CASKREKVEQYF. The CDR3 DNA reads TGTGCCAGCAAAAGGGAAAAGGTCGAGCAGTACTTC.

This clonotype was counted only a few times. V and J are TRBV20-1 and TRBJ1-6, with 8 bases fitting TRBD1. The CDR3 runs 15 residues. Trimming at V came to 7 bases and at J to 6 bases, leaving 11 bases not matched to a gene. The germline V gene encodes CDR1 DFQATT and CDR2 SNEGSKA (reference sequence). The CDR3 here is CSVLGQGKSNSPLHF. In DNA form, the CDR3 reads TGCAGTGTTCTCGGACAGGGCAAGTCTAATTCACCCCTCCACTTT.

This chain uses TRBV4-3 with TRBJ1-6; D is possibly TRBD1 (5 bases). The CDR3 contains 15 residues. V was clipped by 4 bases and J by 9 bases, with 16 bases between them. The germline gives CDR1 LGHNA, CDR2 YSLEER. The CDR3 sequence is CASSPTVDSGSPLHF. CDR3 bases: TGCGCCAGCAGCCCGACAGTGGATTCGGGTTCACCCCTCCACTTT.

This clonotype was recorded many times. CDR3 loop: CSYDRGWNEQFF. The CDR3, as DNA: TGCAGCTACGACCGGGGATGGAATGAGCAGTTCTTC. The J gene is TRBJ2-1, the V gene TRBV29-1, with D perhaps matching TRBD2 (5 bases). The CDR3 has 12 residues. Germline V gene lookup returns CDR1 SQVTM and CDR2 ANQGSEA. V was trimmed by 8 bases and J by 7 bases, leaving 15 bases between them.